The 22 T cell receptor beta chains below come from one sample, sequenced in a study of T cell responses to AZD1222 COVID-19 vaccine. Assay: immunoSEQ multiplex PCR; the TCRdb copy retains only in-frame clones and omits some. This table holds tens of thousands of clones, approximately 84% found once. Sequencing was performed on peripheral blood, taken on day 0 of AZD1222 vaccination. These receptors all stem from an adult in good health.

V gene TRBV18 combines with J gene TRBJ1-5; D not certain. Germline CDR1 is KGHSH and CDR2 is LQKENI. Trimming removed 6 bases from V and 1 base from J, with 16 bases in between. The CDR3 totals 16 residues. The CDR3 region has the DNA TGTGCCAGCTCCCCCCAAGTTTCCCAGAGCAATCAGCCCCAGCATTTT. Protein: CASSPQVSQSNQPQHF. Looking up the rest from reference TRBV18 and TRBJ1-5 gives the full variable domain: NAGVMQNPRHLVRRRGQEARLRCSPMKGHSHVYWYRQLPEEGLKFMVYLQKENIIDESGMPKERFSAEFPKEGPSILRIQQVVRGDSAAYFCASSPQVSQSNQPQHFGDGTRLSIL.

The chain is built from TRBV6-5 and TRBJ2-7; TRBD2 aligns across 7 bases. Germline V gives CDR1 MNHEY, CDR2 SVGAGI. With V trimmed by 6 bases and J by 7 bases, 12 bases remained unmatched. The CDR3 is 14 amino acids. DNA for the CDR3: TGTGCCAGCAGGGTTCGGGGGGTGCTACGAGAGCAGTACTTC. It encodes CASRVRGVLREQYF.

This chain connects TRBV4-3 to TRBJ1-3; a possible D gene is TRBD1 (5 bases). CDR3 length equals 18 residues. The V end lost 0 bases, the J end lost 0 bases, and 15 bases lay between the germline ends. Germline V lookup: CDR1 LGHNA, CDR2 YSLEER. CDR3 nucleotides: TGCGCCAGCAGCCAAGATCCGAATCGGGGGGTCTCTGGAAACACCATATATTTT. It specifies CASSQDPNRGVSGNTIYF.

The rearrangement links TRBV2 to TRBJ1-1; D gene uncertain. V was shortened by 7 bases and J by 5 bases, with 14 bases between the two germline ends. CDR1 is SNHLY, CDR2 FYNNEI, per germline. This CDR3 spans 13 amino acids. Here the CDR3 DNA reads TGTGCCAGCACCTTATTAGTGGGGACTGAAGCTTTCTTT. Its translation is CASTLLVGTEAFF.

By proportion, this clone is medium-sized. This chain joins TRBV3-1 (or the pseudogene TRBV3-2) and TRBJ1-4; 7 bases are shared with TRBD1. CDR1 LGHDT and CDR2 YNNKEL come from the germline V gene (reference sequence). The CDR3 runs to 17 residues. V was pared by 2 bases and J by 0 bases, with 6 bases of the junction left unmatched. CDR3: CASSQLFQGATNEKLFF. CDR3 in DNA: TGTGCCAGCAGCCAACTATTCCAGGGGGCAACTAATGAAAAACTGTTTTTT.

In nucleotides, the CDR3 is TGTGCCTGGACAGGATCCTGGGGAAACACCATATATTTT. This gives the protein CAWTGSWGNTIYF. V is TRBV30 and J is TRBJ1-3; no clear D gene. Between the trimmed V and J ends, which lost 4 bases and 4 bases, there was a span of 11 bases. Germline loops: CDR1 GTSNPN, CDR2 SVGIG (reference sequence). The CDR3 has 13 amino acids.

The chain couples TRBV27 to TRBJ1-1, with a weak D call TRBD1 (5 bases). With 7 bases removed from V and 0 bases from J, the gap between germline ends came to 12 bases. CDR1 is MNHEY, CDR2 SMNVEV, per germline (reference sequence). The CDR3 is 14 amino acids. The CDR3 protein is CASMETAMNTEAFF. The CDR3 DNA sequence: TGTGCCAGCATGGAGACAGCCATGAACACTGAAGCTTTCTTT.

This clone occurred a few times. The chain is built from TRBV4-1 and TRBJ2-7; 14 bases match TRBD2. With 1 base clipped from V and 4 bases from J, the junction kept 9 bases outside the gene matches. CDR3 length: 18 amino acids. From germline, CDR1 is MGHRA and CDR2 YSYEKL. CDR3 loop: CASSQGVGLAGEGYEQYF. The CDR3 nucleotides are TGCGCCAGCAGCCAAGGGGTGGGACTAGCGGGAGAAGGATACGAGCAGTACTTC.

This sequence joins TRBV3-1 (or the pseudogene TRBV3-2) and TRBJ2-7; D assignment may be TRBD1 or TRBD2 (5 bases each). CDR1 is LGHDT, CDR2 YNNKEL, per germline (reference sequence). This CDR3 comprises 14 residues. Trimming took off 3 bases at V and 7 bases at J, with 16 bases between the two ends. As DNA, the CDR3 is TGTGCCAGCAGCCAGGAAGATAGGGGCGGGGAGCAGTACTTC. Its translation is CASSQEDRGGEQYF.

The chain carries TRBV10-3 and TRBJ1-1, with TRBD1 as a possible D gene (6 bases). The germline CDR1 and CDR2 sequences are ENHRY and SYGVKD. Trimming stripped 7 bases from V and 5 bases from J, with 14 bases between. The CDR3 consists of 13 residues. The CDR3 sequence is CAIMGAGRTEAFF. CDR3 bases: TGTGCCATCATGGGGGCCGGGAGAACTGAAGCTTTCTTT.

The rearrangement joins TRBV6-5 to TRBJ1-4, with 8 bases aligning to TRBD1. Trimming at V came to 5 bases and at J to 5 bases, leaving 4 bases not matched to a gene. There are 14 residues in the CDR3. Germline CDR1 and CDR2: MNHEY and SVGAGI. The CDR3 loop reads CASSRRDRNEKLFF. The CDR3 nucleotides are TGTGCCAGCAGTCGCCGGGACAGGAATGAAAAACTGTTTTTT.

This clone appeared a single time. Written as DNA, the CDR3 is TGCGCCAGCAGCTTTGACCCGCCCGATACAGATACGCAGTATTTT. It specifies CASSFDPPDTDTQYF. V and J are TRBV5-1 and TRBJ2-3; D is ambiguous. CDR3 length: 15 residues. Germline loops: CDR1 SGHRS, CDR2 YFSETQ. Trimming shortened V by 2 bases and J by 3 bases, and 13 bases separated the two germline ends.

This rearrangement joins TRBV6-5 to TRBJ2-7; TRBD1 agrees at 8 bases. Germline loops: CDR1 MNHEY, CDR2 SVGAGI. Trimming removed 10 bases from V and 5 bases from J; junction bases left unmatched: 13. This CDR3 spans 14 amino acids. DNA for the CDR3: TGTGCCACTAACACCAGGGGGCGCCTGGACGAGCAGTACTTC. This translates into CATNTRGRLDEQYF.

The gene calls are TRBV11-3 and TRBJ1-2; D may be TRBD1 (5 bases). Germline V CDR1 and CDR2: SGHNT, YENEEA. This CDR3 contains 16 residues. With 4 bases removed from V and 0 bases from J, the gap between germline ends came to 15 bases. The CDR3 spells CASSSGTEPPNYGYTF. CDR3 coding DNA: TGTGCCAGCAGCTCCGGGACGGAACCTCCTAACTATGGCTACACCTTC.

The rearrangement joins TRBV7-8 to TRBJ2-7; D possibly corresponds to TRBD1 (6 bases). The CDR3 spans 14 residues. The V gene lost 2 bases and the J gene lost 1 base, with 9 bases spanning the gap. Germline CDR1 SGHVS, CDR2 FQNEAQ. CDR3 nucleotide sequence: TGTGCCAGCAGCTTACTTCAGGGGTCCTACGAGCAGTACTTC. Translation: CASSLLQGSYEQYF.

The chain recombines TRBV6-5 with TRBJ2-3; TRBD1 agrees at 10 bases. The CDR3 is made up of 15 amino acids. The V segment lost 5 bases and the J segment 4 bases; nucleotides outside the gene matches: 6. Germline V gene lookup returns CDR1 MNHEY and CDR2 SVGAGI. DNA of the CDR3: TGTGCCAGCAGTCCGGGACAGGGGTTTGCAGATACGCAGTATTTT. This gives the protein CASSPGQGFADTQYF.

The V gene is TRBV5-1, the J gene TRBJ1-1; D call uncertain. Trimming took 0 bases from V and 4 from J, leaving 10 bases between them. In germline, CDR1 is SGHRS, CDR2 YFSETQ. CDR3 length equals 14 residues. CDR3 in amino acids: CASSLEPQSTEAFF. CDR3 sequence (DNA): TGCGCCAGCAGCTTGGAGCCTCAAAGCACTGAAGCTTTCTTT.

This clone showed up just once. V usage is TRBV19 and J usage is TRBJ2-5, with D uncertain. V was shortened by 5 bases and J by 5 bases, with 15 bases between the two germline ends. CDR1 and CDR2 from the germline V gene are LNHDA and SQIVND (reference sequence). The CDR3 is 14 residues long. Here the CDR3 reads CASSARAAVETQYF. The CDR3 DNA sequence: TGTGCCAGTAGTGCCCGGGCTGCAGTGGAGACCCAGTACTTC.

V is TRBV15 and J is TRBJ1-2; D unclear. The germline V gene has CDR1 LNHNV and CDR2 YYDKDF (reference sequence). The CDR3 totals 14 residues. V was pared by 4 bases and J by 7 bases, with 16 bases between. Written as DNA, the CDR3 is TGTGCCACCAGCAACGGAAGGAACCTGGGTGGCTACACCTTC. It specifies CATSNGRNLGGYTF.

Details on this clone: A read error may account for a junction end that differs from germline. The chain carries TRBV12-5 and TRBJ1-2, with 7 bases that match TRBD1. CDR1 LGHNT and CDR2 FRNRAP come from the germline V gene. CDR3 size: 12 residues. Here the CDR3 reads CASGFGSTGTAF. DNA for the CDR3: TGTGCTAGTGGTTTTGGAAGCACCGGGACAGCCTTC.

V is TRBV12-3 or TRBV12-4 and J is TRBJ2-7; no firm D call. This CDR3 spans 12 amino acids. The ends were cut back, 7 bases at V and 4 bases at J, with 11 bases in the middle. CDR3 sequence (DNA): TGTGCCAGCAATCAAGGTGGTTACGAGCAGTACTTC. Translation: CASNQGGYEQYF.

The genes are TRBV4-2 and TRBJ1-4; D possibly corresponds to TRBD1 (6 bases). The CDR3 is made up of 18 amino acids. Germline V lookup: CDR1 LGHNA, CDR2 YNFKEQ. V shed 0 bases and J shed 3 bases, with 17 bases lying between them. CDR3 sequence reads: CASSQEIQGIGANEKLFF. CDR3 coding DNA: TGTGCCAGCAGCCAAGAGATCCAGGGGATAGGTGCTAATGAAAAACTGTTTTTT.